Below are 24 T cell receptor beta chains sequenced from a single sample in a study of shared clonotypes between healthy human individuals. Only CD45RO-negative cells positively selected for CCR7 counted as naive CD8 cells, so terminally differentiated effector memory CD45RA+ cells were excluded. Using immunoSEQ multiplex PCR, the repertoire was profiled, and TCRdb retains in-frame clones only, with some absent. The profile covers almost 700,000 clones, with 92% appearing a single time and 24% taken by the ten largest. Sequencing was performed on naive CD8+ T cells sorted from blood. The receptors shown here come from a man under 40 in good health.

The sample holds one count of this clone. The rearrangement links TRBV2 to TRBJ1-1; TRBD1 aligns across 8 bases. The J segment lost 5 bases and the V segment lost 6 bases, leaving 8 bases of the junction unmatched. Germline V gene sequence: CDR1 SNHLY, CDR2 FYNNEI. The CDR3 is 14 amino acids. CDR3 bases: TGTGCCAGCAGGGCAGGACAGGGAGGGACTGAAGCTTTCTTT. This sequence encodes CASRAGQGGTEAFF.

The J gene is TRBJ1-1, the V gene TRBV10-3, with 9 positions matching TRBD1. In germline, CDR1 is ENHRY, CDR2 SYGVKD. V shed 6 bases and J 4 bases; nucleotides not matched to a gene: 0. This CDR3 is 12 amino acids long. The CDR3 DNA follows: TGTGCCATCAGGACAGGGGGCACTGAAGCTTTCTTT. Amino acids: CAIRTGGTEAFF.

The chain is built from TRBV5-4 and TRBJ2-5, with D possibly called TRBD1 or TRBD2 (5 bases each). The CDR3 is 16 residues long. CDR1 SGHNT and CDR2 YYREEE come from the germline V gene (reference sequence). Deletions cut 4 bases from V and 3 bases from J, with 19 bases between. The CDR3 spells CASSLAIGDVKETQYF. CDR3 nucleotides: TGTGCCAGCAGCCTCGCAATCGGGGACGTAAAAGAGACCCAGTACTTC.

The chain carries TRBV7-9 and TRBJ2-3; possibly TRBD2 for D (5 bases). Germline CDR1 reads SEHNR; CDR2 reads FQNEAQ (reference sequence). Trimming took off 6 bases at V and 1 base at J, with 11 bases between the two ends. The CDR3 has 14 residues. CDR3 protein: CASREDSRTDTQYF. CDR3 DNA: TGTGCCAGCAGAGAGGACTCCCGCACAGATACGCAGTATTTT.

The chain combines TRBV7-9 with TRBJ2-7; D uncertain. Germline V gene sequence: CDR1 SEHNR, CDR2 FQNEAQ (reference sequence). Trimming removed 5 bases from V and 4 bases from J, with 12 bases in between. The CDR3 covers 13 residues. The CDR3 region is CASSPSTEYEQYF. CDR3 nucleotide sequence: TGTGCCAGCAGCCCATCAACTGAATACGAGCAGTACTTC.

The V gene is TRBV29-1, the J gene TRBJ2-2; 8 positions agree with TRBD1. This CDR3 comprises 13 residues. The junction had 3 bases not matched to a gene; V was cut back by 1 base and J by 8 bases. Germline values: CDR1 SQVTM, CDR2 ANQGSEA. This CDR3 reads CSVEGTGMGELFF. For the CDR3, the DNA is TGCAGCGTTGAAGGGACAGGGATGGGGGAGCTGTTTTTT.

CDR3 sequence (DNA): TGCGCCAGCAGCTGGGGACTAGCGGGAGCGAACGAGCAGTTCTTC. The encoded protein is CASSWGLAGANEQFF. The V and J genes are TRBV5-1 and TRBJ2-1; 14 bases are a match to TRBD2. Germline trimming cut 3 bases from V and 10 bases from J; bases unmatched to any gene: 6. The CDR3 loop spans 15 amino acids. Germline CDR1 and CDR2: SGHRS and YFSETQ. Using reference TRBV5-1 and TRBJ2-1 for the parts outside the CDR3, the full variable domain is KAGVTQTPRYLIKTRGQQVTLSCSPISGHRSVSWYQQTPGQGLQFLFEYFSETQRNKGNFPGRFSGRQFSNSRSEMNVSTLELGDSALYLCASSWGLAGANEQFFGPGTRLTVL.

This chain joins TRBV28 and TRBJ1-4; 8 bases line up with TRBD1. Germline trimming cut 3 bases from V and 6 bases from J; bases unmatched to any gene: 3. The germline V gene encodes CDR1 MDHEN and CDR2 SYDVKM. There are 14 residues in the CDR3. CDR3 region: CASSFTGGYEKLFF. For the CDR3, the DNA is TGTGCCAGCAGTTTCACAGGGGGGTATGAAAAACTGTTTTTT.

The chain recombines TRBV15 with TRBJ2-7, with a weak D call TRBD1 (5 bases). CDR1 and CDR2 from the germline V gene are LNHNV and YYDKDF (reference sequence). CDR3 length: 16 amino acids. With 5 bases removed from V and 2 bases from J, the gap between germline ends came to 19 bases. The DNA for the CDR3 is TGTGCCACCAGCGCAGAGCAGGGCGGATTAACCTACGAGCAGTACTTC. It encodes CATSAEQGGLTYEQYF.

This clone was counted a few times. V and J are TRBV5-5 and TRBJ2-2, with 7 bases matching TRBD1. The CDR3 length is 14 residues. Germline CDR1 reads SGHKS; CDR2 reads YYEKEE (reference sequence). With 3 bases clipped from V and 6 bases from J, the junction kept 5 bases outside the gene matches. The DNA of the CDR3 is TGTGCCAGCAGCTACTTACAGGGGCCCGGGGAGCTGTTTTTT. It translates to CASSYLQGPGELFF.

The chain joins TRBV10-3 to TRBJ1-1; 7 bases line up with TRBD1. Germline lookup yields CDR1 ENHRY and CDR2 SYGVKD. After removal of 3 bases from V and 4 bases from J, the junction contained 2 bases not matched to a gene. The CDR3 is 13 amino acids. In DNA form, the CDR3 reads TGTGCCATCAGTGATTCAGGGGGCACTGAAGCTTTCTTT. It specifies CAISDSGGTEAFF.

V and J are TRBV6-5 and TRBJ2-2; 8 nucleotides match TRBD1. The CDR3 loop spans 15 amino acids. Germline lookup yields CDR1 MNHEY and CDR2 SVGAGI. The junction had 6 bases not matched to a gene; V was cut back by 5 bases and J by 4 bases. The chain's CDR3 is CASSPGTGGTGELFF. CDR3 DNA: TGTGCCAGCAGTCCCGGGACAGGCGGCACCGGGGAGCTGTTTTTT.

The V gene is TRBV27, the J gene TRBJ2-1; possible D gene TRBD1, 6 bases. Germline V gene sequence: CDR1 MNHEY, CDR2 SMNVEV (reference sequence). The CDR3 is 13 residues long. With 0 bases removed from V and 12 bases from J, the gap between germline ends came to 12 bases. The DNA for the CDR3 is TGTGCCAGCAGTTTATCGGGGACACCGGGGCAGTTCTTC. It codes for CASSLSGTPGQFF.

The chain employs TRBV19 and TRBJ2-5; 16 nucleotides agree with TRBD2. Germline V gives CDR1 LNHDA, CDR2 SQIVND (reference sequence). The CDR3 totals 18 residues. With 3 bases clipped from V and 2 bases from J, the junction kept 6 bases outside the gene matches. CDR3 in DNA: TGTGCCAGTAGTATGGGGACTAGCGGGAGGGGGATACAAGAGACCCAGTACTTC. Amino acids: CASSMGTSGRGIQETQYF.

The chain has TRBV14 and TRBJ1-5; D not certain. The germline V gene has CDR1 SGHDN and CDR2 FVKESK. V lost 3 bases to trimming and J lost 9 bases, with 12 bases between them. The CDR3 is made up of 13 amino acids. CDR3 protein: CASSQGLGWPQHF. CDR3 DNA sequence: TGTGCCAGCAGCCAGGGTTTAGGTTGGCCCCAGCATTTT.

The chain links TRBV10-1 to TRBJ2-7, with 9 bases aligning to TRBD1. Germline values: CDR1 WNHNN, CDR2 SYGVQD (reference sequence). The CDR3 loop spans 14 amino acids. V lost 3 bases, J lost 4 bases, and 4 bases stayed unmatched. The DNA for the CDR3 is TGCGCCAGCAGTGACGGGACAGGGTATTACGAGCAGTACTTC. As protein: CASSDGTGYYEQYF.

The V call is TRBV5-6, the J call TRBJ2-7, with D uncertain. Trimming removed 0 bases at V and 6 bases at J, with 10 bases between. The CDR3 runs 13 residues. The germline CDR1 and CDR2 sequences are SGHDT and YYEEEE. As DNA, the CDR3 is TGTGCCAGCAGCTTGGGGACGGTTGTCGAGCAGTACTTC. Translated, it gives CASSLGTVVEQYF. Supplemented by reference TRBV5-6 and TRBJ2-7, the full variable domain reads DAGVTQSPTHLIKTRGQQVTLRCSPKSGHDTVSWYQQALGQGPQFIFQYYEEEERQRGNFPDRFSGHQFPNYSSELNVNALLLGDSALYLCASSLGTVVEQYFGPGTRLTVT.

This clone was counted a few times. V and J are TRBV4-1 and TRBJ1-5; the match to TRBD1 covers 9 bases. V lost 4 bases, J lost 8 bases, and 6 bases stayed unmatched. The CDR3 spans 14 residues. Germline V gene lookup returns CDR1 MGHRA and CDR2 YSYEKL. CDR3 residues: CASSPGQGLEPQHF. The DNA of the CDR3 is TGCGCCAGCAGCCCGGGACAGGGTTTGGAGCCCCAGCATTTT.

The chain recombines TRBV19 with TRBJ1-5; tentatively, D is TRBD1 (5 bases). V was cut by 6 bases and J by 5 bases, with 14 bases left in between. The CDR3 sequence is 14 residues long. Germline CDR1 is LNHDA and CDR2 is SQIVND (reference sequence). The DNA for the CDR3 is TGTGCCAGTAGGGCAGGGTTCTTGGATCAGCCCCAGCATTTT. It is translated as CASRAGFLDQPQHF.

The CDR3 protein is CAWSRGLAGAFGRTDTQYF. Written as DNA, the CDR3 is TGTGCCTGGAGTCGGGGCCTAGCGGGAGCTTTTGGACGCACAGATACGCAGTATTTT. This chain connects TRBV30 to TRBJ2-3; 10 bases map to TRBD2. CDR3 length: 19 amino acids. CDR1 and CDR2 from the germline V gene are GTSNPN and SVGIG (reference sequence). Losses at the gene ends were 2 bases for V and 1 base for J; bases not matched to a gene: 15.

The chain is built from TRBV27 and TRBJ2-5, with D possibly called TRBD1 or TRBD2 (5 bases each). Germline CDR1 reads MNHEY; CDR2 reads SMNVEV (reference sequence). The length of the CDR3 is 14 residues. V lost 1 base to trimming and J lost 5 bases, with 11 bases between them. The chain's CDR3 is CASSLLGREETQYF. The CDR3 region has the DNA TGTGCCAGCAGTTTATTGGGCAGGGAGGAGACCCAGTACTTC.

The chain combines TRBV27 with TRBJ2-7; TRBD1 matches 8 bases. The V and J ends lost 6 bases and 2 bases, in that order; junction bases with no gene match: 6. The V gene's germline CDR1 is MNHEY and CDR2 SMNVEV (reference sequence). This CDR3 comprises 14 residues. The CDR3, as DNA: TGTGCCAGCAGGCTGACAGGGGCGGCCTACGAGCAGTACTTC. The encoded protein is CASRLTGAAYEQYF.

The CDR3 DNA is TGTGCCAGCAGCTTAGGTGGGAACAGGGGCTACGAGCAGTACTTC. The encoded protein is CASSLGGNRGYEQYF. The genes are TRBV7-9 and TRBJ2-7, with 7 bases fitting TRBD1. Germline loops: CDR1 SEHNR, CDR2 FQNEAQ (reference sequence). V gave up 1 base and J gave up 3 bases; unmatched junction bases: 6. The CDR3 extends over 15 amino acids.

The chain couples TRBV28 to TRBJ1-4; possibly TRBD1 for D (6 bases). The V gene lost 3 bases and the J gene lost 0 bases, with 8 bases spanning the gap. CDR3 length: 15 residues. Per germline, CDR1 MDHEN and CDR2 SYDVKM. The CDR3 sequence is CASSFEGATNEKLFF. In DNA form, the CDR3 reads TGTGCCAGCAGTTTTGAGGGGGCAACTAATGAAAAACTGTTTTTT.